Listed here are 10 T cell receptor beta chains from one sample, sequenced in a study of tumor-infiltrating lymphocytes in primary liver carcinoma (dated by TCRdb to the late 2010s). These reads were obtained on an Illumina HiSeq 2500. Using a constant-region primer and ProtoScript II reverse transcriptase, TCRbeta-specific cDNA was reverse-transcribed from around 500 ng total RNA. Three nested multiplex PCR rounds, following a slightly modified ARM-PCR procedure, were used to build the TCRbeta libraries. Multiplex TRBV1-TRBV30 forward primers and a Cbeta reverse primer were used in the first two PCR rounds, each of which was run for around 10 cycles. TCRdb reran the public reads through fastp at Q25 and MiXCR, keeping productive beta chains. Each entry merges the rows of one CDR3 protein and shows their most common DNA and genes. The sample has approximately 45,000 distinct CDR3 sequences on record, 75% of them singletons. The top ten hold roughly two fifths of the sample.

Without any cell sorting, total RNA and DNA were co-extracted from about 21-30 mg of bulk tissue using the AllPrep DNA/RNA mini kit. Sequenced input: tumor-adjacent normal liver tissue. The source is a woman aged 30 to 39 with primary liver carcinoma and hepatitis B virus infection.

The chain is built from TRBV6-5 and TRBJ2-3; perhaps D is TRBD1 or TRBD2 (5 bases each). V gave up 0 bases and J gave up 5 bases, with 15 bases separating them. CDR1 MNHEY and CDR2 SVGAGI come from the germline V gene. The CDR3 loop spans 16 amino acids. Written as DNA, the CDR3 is TGTGCCAGCAGTTACTCGAACTGGGTGGGGGTAGATACGCAGTATTTT. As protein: CASSYSNWVGVDTQYF.

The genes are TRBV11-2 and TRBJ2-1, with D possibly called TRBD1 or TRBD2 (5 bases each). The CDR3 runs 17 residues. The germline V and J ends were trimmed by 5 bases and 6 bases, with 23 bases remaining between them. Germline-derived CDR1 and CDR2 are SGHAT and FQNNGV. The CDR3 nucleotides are TGTGCCAGCAGCCTAGGTTGGGGACCAGAGTGGGGCAATGAGCAGTTCTTC. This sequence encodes CASSLGWGPEWGNEQFF.

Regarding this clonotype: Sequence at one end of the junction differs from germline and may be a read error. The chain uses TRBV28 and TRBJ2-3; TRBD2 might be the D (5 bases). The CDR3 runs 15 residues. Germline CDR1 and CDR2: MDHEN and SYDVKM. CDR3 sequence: CANSFGVHGRDTQYF. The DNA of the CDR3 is TGTGCCAACAGTTTCGGGGTACATGGAAGGGATACGCAGTATTTT.

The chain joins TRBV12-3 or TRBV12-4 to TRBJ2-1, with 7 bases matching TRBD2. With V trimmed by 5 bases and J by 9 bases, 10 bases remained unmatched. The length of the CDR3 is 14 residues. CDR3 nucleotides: TGTGCCAGCAGTCTAAAGGGAGGGCCCAGTGAGCAGTTCTTC. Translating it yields CASSLKGGPSEQFF.

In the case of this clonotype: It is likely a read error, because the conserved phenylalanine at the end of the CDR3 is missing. The DNA of the CDR3 is TGTGCCAGCTGCCCAGTATACGAGCAGTACTAC. Its protein is CASCPVYEQYY. The rearrangement uses TRBV11-2 and TRBJ2-7; unclear D gene. Germline CDR1 is SGHAT and CDR2 is FQNNGV. This CDR3 has 11 amino acids. V dropped 8 bases and J dropped 4 bases, with 9 bases sitting between them.

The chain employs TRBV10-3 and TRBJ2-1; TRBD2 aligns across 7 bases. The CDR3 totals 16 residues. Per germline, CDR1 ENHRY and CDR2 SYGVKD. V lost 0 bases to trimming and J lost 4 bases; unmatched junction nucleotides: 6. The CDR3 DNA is TGTGCCATCAGTGAGTCGGTGGCGGGAGAATACAATGAGCAGTTCTTC. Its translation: CAISESVAGEYNEQFF.

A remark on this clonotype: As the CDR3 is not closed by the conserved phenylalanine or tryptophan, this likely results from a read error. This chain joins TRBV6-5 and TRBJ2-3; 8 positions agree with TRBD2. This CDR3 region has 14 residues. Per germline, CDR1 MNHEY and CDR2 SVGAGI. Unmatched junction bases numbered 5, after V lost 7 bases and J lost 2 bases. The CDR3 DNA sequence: TGTGCCAGCAAGGTAGCGGGGAACACAGATACGCAGTATCTT. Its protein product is CASKVAGNTDTQYL.

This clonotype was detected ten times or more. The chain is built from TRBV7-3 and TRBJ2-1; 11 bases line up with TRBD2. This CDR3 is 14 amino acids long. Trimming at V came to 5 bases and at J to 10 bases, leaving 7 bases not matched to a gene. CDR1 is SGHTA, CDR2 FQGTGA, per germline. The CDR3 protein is CASSLGLADSEQFF. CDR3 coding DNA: TGTGCCAGCAGCCTGGGACTAGCGGATTCGGAGCAGTTCTTC.

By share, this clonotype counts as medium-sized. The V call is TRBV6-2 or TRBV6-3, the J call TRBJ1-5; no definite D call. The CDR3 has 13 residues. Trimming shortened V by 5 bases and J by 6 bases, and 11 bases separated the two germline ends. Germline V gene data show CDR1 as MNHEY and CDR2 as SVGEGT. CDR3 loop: CASSRVGRQPQHF. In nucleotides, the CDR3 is TGTGCCAGCAGTCGCGTCGGTCGTCAGCCCCAGCATTTT.

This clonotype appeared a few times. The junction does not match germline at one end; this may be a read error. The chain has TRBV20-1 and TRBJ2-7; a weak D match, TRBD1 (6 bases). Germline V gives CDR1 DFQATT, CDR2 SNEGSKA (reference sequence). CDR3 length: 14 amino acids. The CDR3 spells CSAKLPGHIYEQHF. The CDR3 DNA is TGCAGTGCTAAACTCCCGGGACACATTTACGAGCAGCACTTC.